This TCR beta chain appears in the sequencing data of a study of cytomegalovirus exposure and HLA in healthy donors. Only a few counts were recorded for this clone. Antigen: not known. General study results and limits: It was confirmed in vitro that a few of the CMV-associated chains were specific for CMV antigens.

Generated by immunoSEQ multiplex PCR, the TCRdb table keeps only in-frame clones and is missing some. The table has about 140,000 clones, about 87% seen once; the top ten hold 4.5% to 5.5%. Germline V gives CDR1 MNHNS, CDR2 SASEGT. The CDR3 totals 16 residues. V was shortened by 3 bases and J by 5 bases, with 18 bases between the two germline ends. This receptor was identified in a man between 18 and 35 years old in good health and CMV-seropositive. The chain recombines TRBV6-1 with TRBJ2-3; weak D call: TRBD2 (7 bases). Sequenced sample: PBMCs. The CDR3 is CASSDPLGGQGDTQYF. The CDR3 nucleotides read TGTGCCAGCAGTGACCCCTTGGGGGGGCAAGGAGATACGCAGTATTTT.